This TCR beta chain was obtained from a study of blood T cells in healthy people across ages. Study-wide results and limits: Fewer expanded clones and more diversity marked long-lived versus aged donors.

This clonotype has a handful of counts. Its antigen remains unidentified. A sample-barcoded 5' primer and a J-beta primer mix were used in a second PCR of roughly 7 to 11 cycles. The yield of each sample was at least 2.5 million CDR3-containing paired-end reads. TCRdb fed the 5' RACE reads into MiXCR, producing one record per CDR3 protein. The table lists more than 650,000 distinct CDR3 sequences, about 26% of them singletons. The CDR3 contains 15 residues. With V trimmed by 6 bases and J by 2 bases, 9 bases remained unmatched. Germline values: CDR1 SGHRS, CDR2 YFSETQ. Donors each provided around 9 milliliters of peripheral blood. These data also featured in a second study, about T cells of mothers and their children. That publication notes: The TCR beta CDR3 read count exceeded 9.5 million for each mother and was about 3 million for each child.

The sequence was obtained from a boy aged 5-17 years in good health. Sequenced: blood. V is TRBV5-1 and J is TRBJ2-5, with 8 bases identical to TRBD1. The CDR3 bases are TGCGCCAGCAACTGGGGCAGGGGGCTTCAAGAGACCCAGTACTTC. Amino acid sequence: CASNWGRGLQETQYF.